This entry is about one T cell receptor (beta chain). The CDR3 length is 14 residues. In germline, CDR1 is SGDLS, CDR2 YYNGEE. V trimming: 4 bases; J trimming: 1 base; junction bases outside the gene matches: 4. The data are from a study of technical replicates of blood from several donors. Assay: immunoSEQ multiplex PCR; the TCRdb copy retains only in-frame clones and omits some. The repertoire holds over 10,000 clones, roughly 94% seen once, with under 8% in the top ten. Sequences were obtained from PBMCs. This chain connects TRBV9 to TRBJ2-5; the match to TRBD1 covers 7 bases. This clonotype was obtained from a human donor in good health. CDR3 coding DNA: TGTGCCAGCAGCCTCGGGACAGTCCAAGAGACCCAGTACTTC. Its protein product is CASSLGTVQETQYF.